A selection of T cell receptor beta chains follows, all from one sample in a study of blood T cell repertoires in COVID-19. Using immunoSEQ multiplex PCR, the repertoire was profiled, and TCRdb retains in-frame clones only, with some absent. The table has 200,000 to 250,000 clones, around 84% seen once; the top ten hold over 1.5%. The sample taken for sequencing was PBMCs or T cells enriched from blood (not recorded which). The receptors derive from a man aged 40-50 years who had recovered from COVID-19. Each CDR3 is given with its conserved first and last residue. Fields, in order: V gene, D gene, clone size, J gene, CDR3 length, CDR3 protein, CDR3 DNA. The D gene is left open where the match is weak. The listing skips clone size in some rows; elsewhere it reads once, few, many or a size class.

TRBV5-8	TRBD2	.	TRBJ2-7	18	CASSTLGSGGLSPYEQYF	TGTGCCAGCAGCACCCTGGGCAGCGGGGGGTTGAGTCCCTACGAGCAGTACTTC
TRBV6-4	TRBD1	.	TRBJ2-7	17	CASSDRPGQGISYEQYF	TGTGCCAGCAGTGATAGACCGGGACAGGGGATCTCCTACGAGCAGTACTTC
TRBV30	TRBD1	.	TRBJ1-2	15	CAWSVLGTGIYGYTF	TGTGCCTGGAGTGTACTTGGGACAGGAATCTATGGCTACACCTTC
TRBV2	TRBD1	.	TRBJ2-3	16	CASSDEDRGFGDTQYF	TGTGCCAGCAGTGACGAGGACAGGGGATTCGGAGATACGCAGTATTTT
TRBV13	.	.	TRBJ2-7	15	CASSAWTDGSYEQYF	TGTGCCAGCAGCGCCTGGACAGACGGCTCCTACGAGCAGTACTTC
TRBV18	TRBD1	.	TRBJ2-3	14	CASSPPGQSDTQYF	TGTGCCAGCTCACCACCGGGACAGTCAGATACGCAGTATTTT
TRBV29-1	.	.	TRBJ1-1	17	CSVQLRGTQNLNTEAFF	TGCAGCGTTCAGCTCAGAGGGACACAGAATTTGAACACTGAAGCTTTCTTT
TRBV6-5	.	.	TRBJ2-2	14	CASKVQSHTGELFF	TGTGCCAGCAAAGTACAGTCTCACACCGGGGAGCTGTTTTTT
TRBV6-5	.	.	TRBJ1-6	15	CAGRLIQGGNSPLHF	TGTGCCGGTCGACTGATACAGGGTGGGAATTCACCCCTCCACTTT
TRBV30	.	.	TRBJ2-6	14	CACTRSTGANVLTF	TGTGCCTGCACCAGGTCTACTGGGGCCAACGTCCTGACTTTC
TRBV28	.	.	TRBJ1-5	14	CASSLIGASQPQHF	TGTGCCAGCAGTTTAATAGGGGCTAGTCAGCCCCAGCATTTT
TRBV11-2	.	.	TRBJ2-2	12	CASGGYTGELFF	TGTGCCAGCGGGGGGTACACCGGGGAGCTGTTTTTT
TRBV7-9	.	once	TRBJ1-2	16	CASSPPDSYNNYGYTF	TGTGCCAGCAGCCCGCCTGACAGTTATAATAACTATGGCTACACCTTC
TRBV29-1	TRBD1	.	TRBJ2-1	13	CGSQRQGGNEQFF	TGCGGGAGCCAAAGACAGGGCGGCAATGAGCAGTTCTTC
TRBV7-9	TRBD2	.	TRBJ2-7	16	CASSLGAGLAGYEQYF	TGTGCCAGCAGCTTAGGGGCGGGACTAGCGGGCTACGAGCAGTACTTC
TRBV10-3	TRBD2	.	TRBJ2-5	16	CAISDIGREIQETQYF	TGTGCCATCAGTGATATAGGGCGGGAGATCCAAGAGACCCAGTACTTC
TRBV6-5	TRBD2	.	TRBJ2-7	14	CASSRLAGGNEQYF	TGTGCCAGTAGCCGACTAGCGGGAGGGAACGAGCAGTACTTC
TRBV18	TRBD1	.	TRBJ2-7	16	CASSPNPGTATYEQYF	TGTGCCAGCTCACCTAATCCCGGGACAGCCACCTACGAGCAGTACTTC
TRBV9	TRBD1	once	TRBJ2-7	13	CASSGRDSNEQYF	TGTGCCAGCAGCGGTCGGGACAGCAACGAGCAGTACTTC
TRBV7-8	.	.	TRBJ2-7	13	CASSPGVNYEQYF	TGTGCCAGCAGCCCAGGGGTAAACTACGAGCAGTACTTC
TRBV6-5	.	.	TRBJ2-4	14	CASTRVEAKNIQYF	TGTGCCAGCACCCGGGTTGAGGCCAAAAACATTCAGTACTTC
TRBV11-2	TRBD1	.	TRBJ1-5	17	CASSLGGPGGSGQPQHF	TGTGCCAGCAGCTTAGGCGGTCCAGGGGGCTCGGGTCAGCCCCAGCATTTT
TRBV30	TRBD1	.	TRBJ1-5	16	CAWSVRDRGVGQPQHF	TGTGCCTGGAGTGTACGGGACAGGGGGGTTGGTCAGCCCCAGCATTTT
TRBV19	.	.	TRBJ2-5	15	CASSIGILAQETQYF	TGTGCCAGTAGTATTGGAATCTTAGCTCAAGAGACCCAGTACTTC
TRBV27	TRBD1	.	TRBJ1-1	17	CASSYLAGTAMNTEAFF	TGTGCCAGCAGTTACCTAGCCGGGACAGCTATGAACACTGAAGCTTTCTTT
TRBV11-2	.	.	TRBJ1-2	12	CASSPTNYGYTF	TGTGCCAGCAGCCCAACAAACTATGGCTACACCTTC
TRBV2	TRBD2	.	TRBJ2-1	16	CASGSLSGTSYNEQFF	TGTGCCAGCGGTTCATTAAGCGGGACCTCCTACAATGAGCAGTTCTTC
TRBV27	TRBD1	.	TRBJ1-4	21	CASSLKITGTGPGVSNEKLFF	TGTGCCAGCAGTCTAAAAATCACCGGGACAGGCCCCGGGGTCTCTAATGAAAAACTGTTTTTT
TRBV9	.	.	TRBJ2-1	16	CASSAAGSRGINEQFF	TGTGCCAGCAGTGCCGCCGGCTCAAGGGGCATAAATGAGCAGTTCTTC
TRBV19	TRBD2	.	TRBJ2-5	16	CASSQGRGGSKETQYF	TGTGCCAGTTCCCAAGGGCGGGGAGGGTCGAAAGAGACCCAGTACTTC
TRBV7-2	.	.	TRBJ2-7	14	CASSFGGARYEQYF	TGTGCCAGCAGCTTTGGGGGGGCCCGATACGAGCAGTACTTC
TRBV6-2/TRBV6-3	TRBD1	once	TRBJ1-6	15	CASSLRTGQNSPLHF	TGTGCCAGCAGTTTGCGGACAGGGCAAAATTCACCCCTCCACTTT
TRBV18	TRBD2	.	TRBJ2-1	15	CASSPTSASYNEQFF	TGTGCCAGCTCACCAACTAGCGCCTCCTACAATGAGCAGTTCTTC
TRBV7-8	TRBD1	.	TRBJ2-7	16	CASSTTGQGASYEQYF	TGTGCCAGCAGCACTACGGGACAGGGGGCTTCCTACGAGCAGTACTTC
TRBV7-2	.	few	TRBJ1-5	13	CASSGRNNQPQHF	TGTGCCAGCAGCGGGAGAAACAATCAGCCCCAGCATTTT
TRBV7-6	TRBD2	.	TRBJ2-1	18	CASGPGLLAGGPGNEQFF	TGTGCCAGCGGCCCAGGGTTACTAGCGGGAGGGCCGGGCAATGAGCAGTTCTTC
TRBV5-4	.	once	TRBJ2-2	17	CASSLGQGGMDTGELFF	TGTGCCAGCAGCTTGGGACAGGGAGGTATGGACACCGGGGAGCTGTTTTTT
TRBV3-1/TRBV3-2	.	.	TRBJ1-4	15	CASSSMTGPGEKLFF	TGTGCCAGCAGCTCCATGACAGGCCCCGGAGAAAAACTGTTTTTT
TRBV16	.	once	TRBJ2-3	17	CASSQHPRAVATDTQYF	TGTGCCAGCAGCCAGCATCCGAGGGCCGTCGCCACAGATACGCAGTATTTT
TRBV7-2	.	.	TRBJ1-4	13	CASSGGHGEKLFF	TGTGCCAGCTCGGGGGGGCATGGAGAAAAACTGTTTTTT
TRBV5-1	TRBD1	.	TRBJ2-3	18	CASSVAGTGGSTTDTQYF	TGCGCCAGCAGCGTCGCCGGGACAGGGGGCTCCACGACAGATACGCAGTATTTT
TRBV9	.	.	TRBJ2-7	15	CASSVYMGAPSEQYF	TGTGCCAGCAGCGTATATATGGGGGCTCCGTCCGAGCAGTACTTC
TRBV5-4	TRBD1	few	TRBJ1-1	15	CASSGEQGAVAEAFF	TGTGCCAGCAGCGGGGAACAGGGGGCGGTCGCTGAAGCTTTCTTT
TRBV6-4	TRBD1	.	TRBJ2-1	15	CASSPDRNSYNEQFF	TGTGCCAGCAGTCCGGACAGGAACTCCTACAATGAGCAGTTCTTC
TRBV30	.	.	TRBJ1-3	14	CAWSPGSLGNTIYF	TGTGCCTGGAGTCCCGGGTCCTTGGGAAACACCATATATTTT
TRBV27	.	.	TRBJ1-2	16	CASSPARGLPHYGYTF	TGTGCCAGCAGCCCGGCGCGGGGGCTGCCACACTATGGCTACACCTTC
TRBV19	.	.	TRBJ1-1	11	CASLSNTEAFF	TGTGCCAGCCTATCTAACACTGAAGCTTTCTTT
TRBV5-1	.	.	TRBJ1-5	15	CASSLGQTSNQPQHF	TGCGCCAGCAGCTTGGGACAGACTAGCAATCAGCCCCAGCATTTT
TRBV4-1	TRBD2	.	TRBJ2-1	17	CASSLTPGLADDNEQFF	TGCGCCAGCAGCCTCACCCCGGGACTAGCGGACGACAATGAGCAGTTCTTC
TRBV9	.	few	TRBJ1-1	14	CASSVSPRGTEAFF	TGTGCCAGCAGCGTATCCCCGAGAGGGACTGAAGCTTTCTTT
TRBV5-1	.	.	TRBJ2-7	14	CASSKTQGGYEQYF	TGCGCCAGCAGCAAAACCCAGGGGGGTTACGAGCAGTACTTC